The 7 T cell receptor beta chains given below trace back to one sample, sequenced in a study of T cell responses to AZD1222 COVID-19 vaccine. TCRdb keeps only in-frame clones here, not all; method: immunoSEQ multiplex PCR. This sample yields 95,000 to 100,000 clones, of which about 87% are seen a single time; roughly a tenth belongs to the top ten. This specimen consisted of peripheral blood, obtained 28 days after the second AZD1222 dose. The receptors derive from an adult who received the AZD1222 COVID-19 vaccine.

The genes are TRBV28 and TRBJ2-5; 7 bases match TRBD2. Germline V gene lookup returns CDR1 MDHEN and CDR2 SYDVKM. V lost 3 bases, J lost 5 bases, and 3 bases stayed unmatched. The CDR3 totals 13 residues. The CDR3 DNA reads as TGTGCCAGCAGTTTGGGGACTACGGAGACCCAGTACTTC. This codes for CASSLGTTETQYF.

The chain carries TRBV27 and TRBJ2-7; a possible D gene is TRBD1 (6 bases). CDR3 length equals 12 residues. V was shortened by 10 bases and J by 1 base, with 11 bases between the two germline ends. Germline assignment: CDR1 MNHEY and CDR2 SMNVEV (reference sequence). CDR3 in DNA: TGTGCCACCTCGGACAGTTCCTACGAGCAGTACTTC. Its translation: CATSDSSYEQYF.

This chain links TRBV7-6 with TRBJ1-1; no reliable D call. In germline, CDR1 is SGHVS, CDR2 FNYEAQ. This CDR3 region has 13 residues. Trimming stripped 1 base from V and 8 bases from J, with 11 bases between. The CDR3 DNA is TGTGCCAGCAGCTTAGTCCCCAGAGCCGAAGCTTTCTTT. Translation: CASSLVPRAEAFF.

The chain employs TRBV20-1 and TRBJ2-2; 8 nucleotides agree with TRBD2. V shed 3 bases and J 6 bases; nucleotides not matched to a gene: 6. Looked up from germline, CDR1 is DFQATT and CDR2 is SNEGSKA (reference sequence). This CDR3 spans 14 amino acids. The CDR3 nucleotides read TGCAGTGCTAGTATTCCGGGACTAGCCGGGGAGCTGTTTTTT. It codes for CSASIPGLAGELFF.

This chain connects TRBV27 to TRBJ2-1; no clear D gene. Trimming left V 3 bases short and J 3 bases short, with 18 bases between. The CDR3 contains 17 residues. CDR1 and CDR2 from the germline V gene are MNHEY and SMNVEV (reference sequence). The CDR3: CASSLGMLRGFYNEQFF. The CDR3 nucleotides are TGTGCCAGCAGTTTGGGGATGCTGCGTGGATTCTACAATGAGCAGTTCTTC.

The chain uses TRBV29-1 and TRBJ1-2; 7 bases line up with TRBD1. The CDR3 length is 11 residues. Looked up from germline, CDR1 is SQVTM and CDR2 is ANQGSEA. The J segment lost 7 bases and the V segment lost 4 bases, leaving 3 bases of the junction unmatched. CDR3 nucleotides: TGCAGCGTTGGACAGGGCCGTGGCTACACCTTC. It specifies CSVGQGRGYTF.

The chain couples TRBV30 to TRBJ2-1, with TRBD1 matching 11 bases. The V segment lost 7 bases and the J segment 3 bases; nucleotides outside the gene matches: 11. The CDR3 sequence is 16 residues long. Per germline, CDR1 GTSNPN and CDR2 SVGIG (reference sequence). The DNA for the CDR3 is TGTGCCTACTCCGGGACAGGGGGGGCGGGCTACAATGAGCAGTTCTTC. Translated: CAYSGTGGAGYNEQFF.